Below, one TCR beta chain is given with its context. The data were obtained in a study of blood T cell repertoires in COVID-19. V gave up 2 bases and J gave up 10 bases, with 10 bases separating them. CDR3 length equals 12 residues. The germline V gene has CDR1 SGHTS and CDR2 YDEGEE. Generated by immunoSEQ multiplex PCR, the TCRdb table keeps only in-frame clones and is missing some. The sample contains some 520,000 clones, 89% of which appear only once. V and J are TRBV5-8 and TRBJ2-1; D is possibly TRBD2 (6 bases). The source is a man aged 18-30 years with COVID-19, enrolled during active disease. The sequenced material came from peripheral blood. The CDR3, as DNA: TGTGCCAGCAGCTTTACTAGCCGGGAGCAGTTCTTC. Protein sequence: CASSFTSREQFF.